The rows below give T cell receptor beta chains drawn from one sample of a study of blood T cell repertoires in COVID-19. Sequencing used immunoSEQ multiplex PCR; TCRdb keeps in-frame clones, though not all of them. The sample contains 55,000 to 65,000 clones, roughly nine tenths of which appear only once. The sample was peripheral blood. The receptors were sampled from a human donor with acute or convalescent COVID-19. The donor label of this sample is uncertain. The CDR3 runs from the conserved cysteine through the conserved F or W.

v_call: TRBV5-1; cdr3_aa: CASSLGQGIDTQYF
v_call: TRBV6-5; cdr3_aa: CASTPVDRNNEQFF
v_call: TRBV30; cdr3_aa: CAWSVGGRMNTEAFF
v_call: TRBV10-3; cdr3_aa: CAISGGSMVTGYTF
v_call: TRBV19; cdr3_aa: CASTPGVAGNTIYF
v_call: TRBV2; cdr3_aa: CASRGTGGSRGYTF
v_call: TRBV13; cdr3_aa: CASRRGLAGVGETQYF
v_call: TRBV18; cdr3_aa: CASSPSGTGGDSNQPQHF
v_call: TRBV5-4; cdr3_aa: CASPGSTTADTQYF
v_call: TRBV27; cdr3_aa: CASSRDRGIITDTQYF
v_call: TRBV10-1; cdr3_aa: CASSEVGLPTDTQYF
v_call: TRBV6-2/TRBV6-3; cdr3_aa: CASSDTTYEQYF
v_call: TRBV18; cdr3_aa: CASSKGGTGELFF
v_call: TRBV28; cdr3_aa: CASSITGSGNTIYF
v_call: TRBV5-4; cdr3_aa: CASSPDRGSGNTIYF
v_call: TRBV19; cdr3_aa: CASAAGNSPLHF
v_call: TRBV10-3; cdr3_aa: CAISERGAGTDTQYF
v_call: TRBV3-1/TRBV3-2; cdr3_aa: CASSQAGTSGALHTDTQYF
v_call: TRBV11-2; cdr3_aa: CASSLVSGEQYF
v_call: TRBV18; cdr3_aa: CASSPLLPGTGALLAKNIQYF
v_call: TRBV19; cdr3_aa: CASDTSTGGNQPQHF
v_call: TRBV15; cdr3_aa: CATSRDRLRLAGYEQFF
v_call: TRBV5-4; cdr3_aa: CASSLRDRTDTQYF
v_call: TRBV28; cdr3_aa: CASREGAYVGYTF
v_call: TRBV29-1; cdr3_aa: CSVERWGVTEAFF
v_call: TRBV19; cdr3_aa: CASSIQGLGYSNQPQHF
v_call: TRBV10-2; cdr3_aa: CASSTADRATEAFF
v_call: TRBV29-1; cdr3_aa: CSVGYSIGISPYGYTF
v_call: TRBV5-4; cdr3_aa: CASSLGQGAYEAFF
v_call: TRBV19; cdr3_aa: CASSIQPQDYGYTF
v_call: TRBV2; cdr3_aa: CASSYLRRAGQDEQFF
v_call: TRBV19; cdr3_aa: CASSPTWDSSNYGYTF
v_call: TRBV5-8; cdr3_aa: CASSLSSVRNQPQHF
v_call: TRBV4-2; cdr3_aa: CASSLRDRGSGANVLTF
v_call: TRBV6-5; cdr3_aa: CASSYGSTEAFF
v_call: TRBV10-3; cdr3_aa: CATDGGVYAEAFF
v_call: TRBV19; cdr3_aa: CASSSTGGFRNEQFF
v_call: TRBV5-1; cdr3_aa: CASSLGTGGLQETQYF
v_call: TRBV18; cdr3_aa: CASSPLTGAASFNYGYTF
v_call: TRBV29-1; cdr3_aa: CSVGVRGQYWTEAFF
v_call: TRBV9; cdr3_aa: CASSVGQGEGEAFF
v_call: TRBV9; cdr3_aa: CASSGGDRVWYEQYF
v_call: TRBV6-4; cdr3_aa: CASRPRTGGSDEQFF
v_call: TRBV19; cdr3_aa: CASSITGGGLETQYF
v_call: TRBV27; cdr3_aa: CASGSRAGANVLTF
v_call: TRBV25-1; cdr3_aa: CASTQRGAGYTF
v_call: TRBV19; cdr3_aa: CASGTGPQYSGANVLTF
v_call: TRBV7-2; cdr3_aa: CASSLLGAYSPLHF
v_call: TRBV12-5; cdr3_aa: CASGFPDISNQPQHF
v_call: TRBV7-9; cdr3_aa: CASSPSGGRAAGELFF
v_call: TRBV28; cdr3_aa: CASSQPTTGGISEAFF
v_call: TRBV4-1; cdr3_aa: CASSNTGGMVTEAFF
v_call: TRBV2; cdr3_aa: CAGAGDSGNTIYF
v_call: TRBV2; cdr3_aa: CASSGTLDTDTQYF
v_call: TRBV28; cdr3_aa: CASYKREGLLGELFF